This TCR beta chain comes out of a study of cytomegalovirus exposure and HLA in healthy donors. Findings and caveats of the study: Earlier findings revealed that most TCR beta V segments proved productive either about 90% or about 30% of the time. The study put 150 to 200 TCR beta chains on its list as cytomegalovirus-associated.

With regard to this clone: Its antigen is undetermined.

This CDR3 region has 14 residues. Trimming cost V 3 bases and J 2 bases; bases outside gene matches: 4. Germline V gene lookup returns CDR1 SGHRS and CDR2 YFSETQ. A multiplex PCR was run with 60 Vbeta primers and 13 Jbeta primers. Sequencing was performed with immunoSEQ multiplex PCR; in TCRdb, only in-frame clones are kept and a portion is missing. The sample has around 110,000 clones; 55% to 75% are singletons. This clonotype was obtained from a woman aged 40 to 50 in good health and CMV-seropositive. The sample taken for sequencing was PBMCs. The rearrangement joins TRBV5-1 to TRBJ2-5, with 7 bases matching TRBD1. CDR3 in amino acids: CASSSTGEQETQYF. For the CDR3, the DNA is TGCGCCAGCAGCTCTACAGGGGAACAAGAGACCCAGTACTTC.